A selection of T cell receptor beta chains follows, all from one sample in a study of T-cell memory formation after mild COVID-19. TCRdb itself ran the 5' RACE reads through MiXCR, one entry per CDR3 protein. This sample carries about 430,000 distinct CDR3 sequences, about a sixth of them seen once, and the ten largest clones take 20% to 25%. The sequencing input was PBMCs or a T cell subset sorted from them (not recorded which). Source of these receptors: a man aged 18 to 30 who had mild COVID-19 (a few samples of this study predate the infection). Cell type and time point are not known. CDR3s include the opening cysteine and the closing phenylalanine or tryptophan. Fields, in order: V gene, J gene, clone size, D gene, CDR3 DNA, CDR3 protein. D genes are given only for firm matches. A row's size may be missing; if present it is once, few, many or a size class.

V: TRBV5-1
J: TRBJ1-2
size: few
D: NA
DNA: TGCGCCAGCAGCCCGAGCCACAAGGGTGGCTACACCTTC
CDR3: CASSPSHKGGYTF

V: TRBV3-1
J: TRBJ2-2
size: NA
D: NA
DNA: TGTGCCAGCAGCGACTCGAACACCGGGGAGCTGTTTTTT
CDR3: CASSDSNTGELFF

V: TRBV18
J: TRBJ1-6
size: NA
D: TRBD1
DNA: TGTGCCAGCTCACACGCCCCGACAGGGGCTGGGAATTCACCCCTCCACTTT
CDR3: CASSHAPTGAGNSPLHF

V: TRBV4-3
J: TRBJ2-4
size: few
D: NA
DNA: TGCGCCAGCAGCCAAGAGAGGGGGGAACCCCAAAACATTCAGTACTTC
CDR3: CASSQERGEPQNIQYF

V: TRBV7-6
J: TRBJ1-1
size: many
D: NA
DNA: TGTGCCAGCAGCTTAGGAGCAGGGGACACTGAAGCTTTCTTT
CDR3: CASSLGAGDTEAFF

V: TRBV10-3
J: TRBJ1-2
size: few
D: NA
DNA: TGTGCCATCAGTGAGTCCCAGGGTAGCTATGGCTACACCTTC
CDR3: CAISESQGSYGYTF

V: TRBV7-2
J: TRBJ2-3
size: few
D: TRBD2
DNA: TGTGCCAGCAGCACCGGGACTACAAGCACAGATACGCAGTATTTT
CDR3: CASSTGTTSTDTQYF

V: TRBV6-5
J: TRBJ2-5
size: NA
D: NA
DNA: TGTGCCAGCAGTTACTCTTTTAGCGAAGGGACCCAGTACTTC
CDR3: CASSYSFSEGTQYF

V: TRBV10-3
J: TRBJ1-2
size: NA
D: TRBD1
DNA: TGTGCCACGCTCCAGGGGGGCCCTGTCTATGGCTACACCTTC
CDR3: CATLQGGPVYGYTF

V: TRBV9
J: TRBJ2-5
size: NA
D: TRBD2
DNA: TGTGCCAGCAGCTTAGCCCCCATAACTAGCGGGGGGCCCTCCCAAGAGACCCAGTACTTC
CDR3: CASSLAPITSGGPSQETQYF

V: TRBV6-6
J: TRBJ2-5
size: NA
D: NA
DNA: TGTGCCAGCATTTCCCCCTCCTCGGAGACCCAGTACTTC
CDR3: CASISPSSETQYF

V: TRBV6-1
J: TRBJ2-1
size: few
D: NA
DNA: TGTGCCAGCAGTGTCGTAGGACAGACCTACAATGAGCAGTTCTTC
CDR3: CASSVVGQTYNEQFF

V: TRBV5-1
J: TRBJ2-3
size: many
D: NA
DNA: TGTGCCAGCAGCGCATCGGGGGGCACAGATACGCAGTATTTT
CDR3: CASSASGGTDTQYF

V: TRBV12-5
J: TRBJ2-1
size: few
D: NA
DNA: TGTGCTAGTGGTTACTCCACGGGGCCCGGGTTGCAGTTCTTC
CDR3: CASGYSTGPGLQFF

V: TRBV5-1
J: TRBJ2-2
size: few
D: NA
DNA: TGCGCCAGCAGCTTGGCCCCCCCCACCGGGGAGCTGTTTTTT
CDR3: CASSLAPPTGELFF

V: TRBV4-3
J: TRBJ1-1
size: NA
D: NA
DNA: TGCGCCAGCAGCCAAGATGGAGGCGTCGAGGGTAGCACTGAAGCTTTCTTT
CDR3: CASSQDGGVEGSTEAFF

V: TRBV27
J: TRBJ2-5
size: few
D: NA
DNA: TGTGCCAGCAGACCTCGGTGGAACCAAGAGACCCAGTACTTC
CDR3: CASRPRWNQETQYF

V: TRBV2
J: TRBJ2-3
size: NA
D: NA
DNA: TGTGCCAGCAGTGAAGAGGCAGGGGTCCAAGATACGCAGTATTTT
CDR3: CASSEEAGVQDTQYF

V: TRBV13
J: TRBJ2-5
size: NA
D: TRBD1
DNA: TGTGCCAGCAGCCTCATGGAGAGGGGGCAGGAGACCCAGTACTTC
CDR3: CASSLMERGQETQYF

V: TRBV12-3/TRBV12-4
J: TRBJ2-7
size: NA
D: NA
DNA: TGTGCCAGCAGTACTACAGGAGCTGCGGCTACGGGGCAGTACTTC
CDR3: CASSTTGAAATGQYF

V: TRBV4-2
J: TRBJ2-7
size: NA
D: NA
DNA: TGTGCCAGCAGCCCCTCTGGGCCCGACAATGACTACGAGCAGTACTTC
CDR3: CASSPSGPDNDYEQYF

V: TRBV5-1
J: TRBJ1-2
size: NA
D: TRBD1
DNA: TGCGCCAGCAGCGACGCCGTGACAGGGGGTTACACCTTC
CDR3: CASSDAVTGGYTF

V: TRBV29-1
J: TRBJ2-5
size: NA
D: NA
DNA: TGCAGCGTTGAAGCGGGACTCCGGGAGACCCAGTACTTC
CDR3: CSVEAGLRETQYF

V: TRBV7-9
J: TRBJ1-5
size: NA
D: NA
DNA: TGTGCCAGCAGCTCGGGACGTCAGCCCCAGCATTTT
CDR3: CASSSGRQPQHF

V: TRBV7-3
J: TRBJ1-1
size: many
D: NA
DNA: TGTGCCAGCAGCTCCGGGGGGGCGGAGTACACTGAAGCTTTCTTT
CDR3: CASSSGGAEYTEAFF

V: TRBV5-1
J: TRBJ2-3
size: NA
D: NA
DNA: TGCGCCAGCAATCTTCCCGGGTCAGATACGCAGTATTTT
CDR3: CASNLPGSDTQYF

V: TRBV7-9
J: TRBJ2-7
size: NA
D: NA
DNA: TGTGCCAGCAGCTTCCCGCGGGGTGCACAGGGGAATTACGAGCAGTACTTC
CDR3: CASSFPRGAQGNYEQYF

V: TRBV7-6
J: TRBJ1-6
size: NA
D: NA
DNA: TGTGCCAGCAGGTCCCGGGGGAATAATTCACCCCTCCACTTT
CDR3: CASRSRGNNSPLHF

V: TRBV10-3
J: TRBJ1-4
size: NA
D: NA
DNA: TGTGCCATCAGTGGGAACCCCAGATCGGCTAATGAAAAACTGTTTTTT
CDR3: CAISGNPRSANEKLFF

V: TRBV15
J: TRBJ2-1
size: NA
D: NA
DNA: TGTGCCACCAGCGTCTCGGTTAATGAGCAGTTCTTC
CDR3: CATSVSVNEQFF

V: TRBV5-1
J: TRBJ1-2
size: NA
D: NA
DNA: TGCGCCAGCAGCTTGTTTTTAAACACTGGCTACACCTTC
CDR3: CASSLFLNTGYTF

V: TRBV20-1
J: TRBJ1-2
size: few
D: NA
DNA: TGCAGTGCTAGGGGCAAGGTCCATGGCTACACCTTC
CDR3: CSARGKVHGYTF

V: TRBV19
J: TRBJ2-5
size: few
D: TRBD2
DNA: TGTGCCAGTATGACTAGCGGGGGGGCTGGAGAGACCCAGTACTTC
CDR3: CASMTSGGAGETQYF

V: TRBV12-3/TRBV12-4
J: TRBJ1-3
size: few
D: NA
DNA: TGTGCCAGCCGCGACCGATCGCGGTCTGGAAACACCATATATTTT
CDR3: CASRDRSRSGNTIYF

V: TRBV15
J: TRBJ1-2
size: NA
D: TRBD1
DNA: TGTGCCACCAGCAGAGATCGGGACAGGTCCCATGGCTACACCTTC
CDR3: CATSRDRDRSHGYTF

V: TRBV6-6
J: TRBJ1-6
size: NA
D: NA
DNA: TGTGCCAGCAGTCCGCCCCGGCAGCCGGGGTCACCCCTCCACTTT
CDR3: CASSPPRQPGSPLHF

V: TRBV28
J: TRBJ2-1
size: NA
D: NA
DNA: TGTGCCAGCAGTTTGGATTATGAGCAGTTCTTC
CDR3: CASSLDYEQFF

V: TRBV11-2
J: TRBJ1-1
size: NA
D: TRBD1
DNA: TGTGCCAGCAGGACATATGGGACAGGGGCTCGTAACACTGAAGCTTTCTTT
CDR3: CASRTYGTGARNTEAFF

V: TRBV5-1
J: TRBJ2-1
size: NA
D: NA
DNA: TGCGCCAGCAGCTTCTCGGTCCTGTCCTACAATGAGCAGTTCTTC
CDR3: CASSFSVLSYNEQFF

V: TRBV5-1
J: TRBJ2-7
size: many
D: TRBD2
DNA: TGCGCCAGCAGCTTGGGTCTAGCGGGCGACGAGCAGTACTTC
CDR3: CASSLGLAGDEQYF

V: TRBV12-3/TRBV12-4
J: TRBJ1-1
size: few
D: NA
DNA: TGTGCCAGCAGTTTTATAGCTGGTGAAGCTTTCTTT
CDR3: CASSFIAGEAFF

V: TRBV6-5
J: TRBJ2-5
size: NA
D: NA
DNA: TGTGCCAGCAGTTACTTTGACACCCGGGAGACCCAGTACTTC
CDR3: CASSYFDTRETQYF

V: TRBV7-2
J: TRBJ1-2
size: NA
D: TRBD1
DNA: TGTGCCAGCAGGCCAAGGGGACAGGGGCCCTTTGGTAACTATGGCTACACCTTC
CDR3: CASRPRGQGPFGNYGYTF

V: TRBV6-2/TRBV6-3
J: TRBJ2-1
size: NA
D: NA
DNA: TGTGCCAGCACTTCGGTCAGGGGATACAATGAGCAGTTCTTC
CDR3: CASTSVRGYNEQFF

V: TRBV5-1
J: TRBJ2-5
size: NA
D: TRBD2
DNA: TGCGCCAGCAGCTCTCCAGCGGGGGAAGAGACCCAGTACTTC
CDR3: CASSSPAGEETQYF

V: TRBV29-1
J: TRBJ2-1
size: NA
D: NA
DNA: TGCAGCGCGACCCGCCGGGACAACTACAATGAGCAGTTCTTC
CDR3: CSATRRDNYNEQFF

V: TRBV5-1
J: TRBJ2-3
size: NA
D: NA
DNA: TGCGCCAGTATAGACTCCTCTAGCACAGATACGCAGTATTTT
CDR3: CASIDSSSTDTQYF

V: TRBV15
J: TRBJ1-5
size: NA
D: TRBD1
DNA: TGTGCCACCAGCAGAGGACAGGGATGGAATCAGCCCCAGCATTTT
CDR3: CATSRGQGWNQPQHF

V: TRBV6-5
J: TRBJ2-7
size: NA
D: TRBD1
DNA: TGTGCCAGCGCGCGCTCCGGGACAGAGTACGAGCAGTACTTC
CDR3: CASARSGTEYEQYF